This TCR beta chain was retrieved from a study of cytomegalovirus exposure and HLA in healthy donors. Both 60 Vbeta primers and 13 Jbeta primers went into the PCR. The assay was immunoSEQ multiplex PCR, and TCRdb's table has in-frame clones only and misses some. Here the sample spans about 79,000 clones, roughly two thirds being singletons. V lost 5 bases to trimming and J lost 3 bases, with 7 bases between them. The CDR3 spans 13 residues. From germline, CDR1 is SGHTA and CDR2 FQGTGA. The sequence was collected from a woman between 50 and 59 years old in good health and CMV-seropositive. J is TRBJ2-2 and V is TRBV7-3; D not certain. The sequenced sample consisted of PBMCs. CDR3 bases: TGTGCCAGCAGCCTTTCCTACACCGGGGAGCTGTTTTTT. This encodes CASSLSYTGELFF.